This passage covers 32 T cell receptor beta chains from one sample sequenced in a study of blood T cell repertoires in COVID-19. Produced via immunoSEQ multiplex PCR; TCRdb's table is partial and in-frame only. The data contain tens of thousands of clones, roughly 77% of them seen just once; the ten biggest clones take up roughly 45%. What was sequenced was peripheral blood. These receptors originate from a man between 65 and 85 years old with active or convalescent COVID-19.

This clone was seen only once. The genes are TRBV6-6 and TRBJ1-6, with 7 bases lining up with TRBD1. CDR1 is MNHNY and CDR2 is SVGAGI in the germline V gene (reference sequence). The ends lost 6 bases at V and 5 bases at J; junction bases unmatched: 7. The CDR3 is 15 amino acids. The CDR3 DNA follows: TGTGCCAGCAGCCGACAGGGTTTAGATAATTCACCCCTCCACTTT. It encodes CASSRQGLDNSPLHF.

This clone was counted once. CDR3 DNA sequence: TGTGCCAGCAGTTCTAATACAGGGCGGGGGGATGAAAAACTGTTTTTT. As protein: CASSSNTGRGDEKLFF. The chain uses TRBV28 and TRBJ1-4; D is possibly TRBD1 (6 bases). Germline V CDR1 and CDR2: MDHEN, SYDVKM. V dropped 4 bases and J dropped 6 bases, with 18 bases sitting between them. The CDR3 consists of 16 residues.

This chain connects TRBV11-3 to TRBJ1-1; 7 bases are shared with TRBD1. The CDR3 extends over 15 amino acids. Per the germline V gene, CDR1 is SGHNT and CDR2 is YENEEA. The junction had 7 bases not matched to a gene; V was cut back by 6 bases and J by 0 bases. The CDR3 DNA reads TGTGCCAGCAGTTGGACAGGAGCCATGAACACTGAAGCTTTCTTT. This sequence encodes CASSWTGAMNTEAFF.

This clone was picked up a small number of times. The genes are TRBV7-9 and TRBJ1-1, with D possibly being TRBD1 (5 bases). V was trimmed by 4 bases and J by 1 base, leaving 16 bases between them. CDR1 is SEHNR and CDR2 is FQNEAQ in the germline V gene (reference sequence). This CDR3 is 16 amino acids long. As DNA, the CDR3 is TGTGCCAGCAGCTCACTCGAAACCACAGGGAACACTGAAGCTTTCTTT. Protein product: CASSSLETTGNTEAFF.

This clone turned up a few times. This rearrangement joins TRBV4-2 to TRBJ2-2, with D maybe TRBD2 (5 bases). V was clipped by 1 base and J by 0 bases, with 18 bases between them. CDR3 length equals 19 residues. CDR1 LGHNA and CDR2 YNFKEQ come from the germline V gene. The CDR3 protein is CASSQALGRRGANTGELFF. The CDR3, as DNA: TGTGCCAGCAGCCAAGCTTTGGGTAGACGGGGTGCGAACACCGGGGAGCTGTTTTTT.

There are a few counts of this clone. The rearrangement uses TRBV19 and TRBJ2-7; a possible D gene is TRBD1 (5 bases). This CDR3 has 14 residues. V lost 1 base and J 3 bases, leaving 10 bases between the germline ends. Germline V lookup: CDR1 LNHDA, CDR2 SQIVND (reference sequence). The CDR3 DNA follows: TGTGCCAGTAGTATAGGTGCAGGACACTACGAGCAGTACTTC. The encoded protein is CASSIGAGHYEQYF.

This chain uses TRBV27 with TRBJ1-2; TRBD1 matches at 8 bases. The CDR3 extends over 13 amino acids. The V and J ends lost 7 bases and 4 bases, in that order; junction bases with no gene match: 5. From germline, CDR1 is MNHEY and CDR2 SMNVEV (reference sequence). CDR3 coding DNA: TGTGCCAGCAAATCAGGGGGCTCCTATGGCTACACCTTC. It codes for CASKSGGSYGYTF.

The V and J genes are TRBV19 and TRBJ1-5; 7 bases match TRBD1. Unmatched junction bases numbered 6, after V lost 4 bases and J lost 3 bases. In germline, CDR1 is LNHDA, CDR2 SQIVND (reference sequence). This CDR3 has 15 residues. The CDR3 DNA reads TGTGCCAGTAGTAAAGGGGGCCAAGTCAATCAGCCCCAGCATTTT. Translation gives CASSKGGQVNQPQHF.

This rearrangement joins TRBV23-1 to TRBJ1-6; unclear D gene. TRBV23-1 is an open reading frame, and its role is uncertain. There are 15 residues in the CDR3. Trimming left V 4 bases short and J 10 bases short, with 17 bases between. Here the CDR3 DNA reads TGCGCCAGCAGTCCTGACGCGGGCTTAGGGTCACCCCTCCACTTT. Residues: CASSPDAGLGSPLHF.

The chain carries TRBV27 and TRBJ2-3; 12 bases fit TRBD2. V trimming: 6 bases; J trimming: 1 base; junction bases outside the gene matches: 5. This CDR3 region has 16 residues. Germline V gene lookup returns CDR1 MNHEY and CDR2 SMNVEV (reference sequence). The CDR3 spells CASRKRLAGGTDTQYF. The CDR3 DNA follows: TGTGCCAGCAGGAAACGACTAGCGGGGGGCACAGATACGCAGTATTTT.

The chain has TRBV30 and TRBJ1-2; D unresolved. Germline CDR1 and CDR2: GTSNPN and SVGIG (reference sequence). The CDR3 has 13 amino acids. V lost 5 bases and J lost 7, with 17 bases in between. CDR3 in amino acids: CAWAVNSGSGYTF. CDR3 coding DNA: TGTGCCTGGGCCGTCAATTCGGGAAGTGGCTACACCTTC.

The chain couples TRBV5-6 to TRBJ1-4, with 8 nucleotides matching TRBD1. This CDR3 is built from 14 residues. Looked up from germline, CDR1 is SGHDT and CDR2 is YYEEEE. V was pared by 2 bases and J by 8 bases, with 5 bases of the junction left unmatched. This chain's CDR3 is CASSLKAGGEKLFF. In DNA form, the CDR3 reads TGTGCCAGCAGCTTAAAGGCAGGGGGCGAAAAACTGTTTTTT. Full variable domain (rest looked up from reference TRBV5-6 and TRBJ1-4): DAGVTQSPTHLIKTRGQQVTLRCSPKSGHDTVSWYQQALGQGPQFIFQYYEEEERQRGNFPDRFSGHQFPNYSSELNVNALLLGDSALYLCASSLKAGGEKLFFGSGTQLSVL.

For the CDR3, the DNA is TGTGCCAGCAGCATCGCCAGCGGGGGGGGCTACGAGCAGTACTTC. Its translation: CASSIASGGGYEQYF. This chain links TRBV7-2 with TRBJ2-7; TRBD2 aligns across 10 bases. J was trimmed by 3 bases and V by 5 bases; bases with no gene match: 7. The CDR3 length is 15 residues. From germline, CDR1 is SGHTA and CDR2 FQGNSA.

The chain combines TRBV28 with TRBJ2-4, with D perhaps TRBD2 (5 bases). The V and J ends lost 5 bases and 6 bases respectively, with 20 bases between them. Germline V lookup: CDR1 MDHEN, CDR2 SYDVKM. This CDR3 has 16 amino acids. Here the CDR3 reads CASSPVWGLLANIQYF. The CDR3 bases are TGTGCCAGCAGTCCCGTTTGGGGTTTGCTAGCAAACATTCAGTACTTC.

This sequence joins TRBV30 and TRBJ1-6; 9 positions agree with TRBD1. From germline, CDR1 is GTSNPN and CDR2 SVGIG (reference sequence). The trim removed 6 bases at V and 7 bases at J, leaving 4 bases unmatched. This CDR3 has 13 residues. The CDR3 spells CACSGTGNSPLHF. CDR3 nucleotide sequence: TGTGCCTGCTCCGGGACAGGGAATTCACCCCTCCACTTT.

In DNA, the CDR3 is TGTGCCAGCCACAAGGGACAGGCGGTTAAGTACGAGCAGTACTTC. As protein: CASHKGQAVKYEQYF. This chain connects TRBV28 to TRBJ2-7, with 8 nucleotides matching TRBD1. The CDR3 sequence is 15 residues long. The V gene's germline CDR1 is MDHEN and CDR2 SYDVKM. Unmatched junction bases numbered 13, after V lost 8 bases and J lost 4 bases.

This chain links TRBV19 with TRBJ2-1; D is undetermined. V was shortened by 3 bases and J by 10 bases, with 16 bases between the two germline ends. The CDR3 is 14 residues long. Germline loops: CDR1 LNHDA, CDR2 SQIVND (reference sequence). CDR3 region: CASSIPTPSSEQFF. In nucleotides, the CDR3 is TGTGCCAGTAGTATTCCCACCCCGAGTTCAGAGCAGTTCTTC.

The chain carries TRBV19 and TRBJ2-1; tentative D call: TRBD2 (7 bases). Germline-derived CDR1 and CDR2 are LNHDA and SQIVND (reference sequence). The CDR3 has 16 residues. V lost 4 bases to trimming and J lost 7 bases, with 20 bases between them. The CDR3 loop is CASSNGPRGGGNEQFF. CDR3 nucleotide sequence: TGTGCCAGTAGTAACGGCCCTCGGGGAGGGGGGAATGAGCAGTTCTTC.

The gene calls are TRBV9 and TRBJ2-7; 11 bases align to TRBD1. Germline V gives CDR1 SGDLS, CDR2 YYNGEE. V shed 4 bases, J shed 4 bases, and the junction held 7 bases outside the gene matches. The CDR3 is made up of 15 amino acids. CDR3 nucleotide sequence: TGTGCCAGCAGCTCAGGACAGGGGGCGCCTTACGAGCAGTACTTC. It is translated as CASSSGQGAPYEQYF.

This chain joins TRBV19 and TRBJ1-5, with 7 bases matching TRBD1. The length of the CDR3 is 14 residues. Trimming took 5 bases from V and 3 from J; bases not matched to a gene: 4. Germline lookup yields CDR1 LNHDA and CDR2 SQIVND (reference sequence). Here the CDR3 DNA reads TGTGCCAGTAGTGTGCAGGGGGACAATCAGCCCCAGCATTTT. Its protein product is CASSVQGDNQPQHF.

The rearrangement links TRBV29-1 to TRBJ2-5; 15 nucleotides agree with TRBD2. The V and J ends lost 5 bases and 4 bases, in that order; junction bases with no gene match: 5. The germline CDR1 and CDR2 sequences are SQVTM and ANQGSEA. The CDR3 loop spans 15 amino acids. The CDR3 is CSVTPGLAGGETQYF. The CDR3 DNA follows: TGCAGCGTTACACCGGGACTAGCGGGGGGAGAGACCCAGTACTTC.

The J gene is TRBJ2-1, the V gene TRBV11-3; D gene ambiguous. Germline CDR1 reads SGHNT; CDR2 reads YENEEA. This CDR3 contains 12 residues. V was clipped by 7 bases and J by 4 bases, with 8 bases between them. Here the CDR3 reads CASTTKYNEQFF. CDR3 nucleotide sequence: TGTGCCAGCACTACGAAGTACAATGAGCAGTTCTTC. Variable domain in full (rest from reference TRBV11-3 and TRBJ2-1): EAGVVQSPRYKIIEKKQPVAFWCNPISGHNTLYWYLQNLGQGPELLIRYENEEAVDDSQLPKDRFSAERLKGVDSTLKIQPAELGDSAVYLCASTTKYNEQFFGPGTRLTVL.

This rearrangement joins TRBV30 to TRBJ2-2, with a tentative D call TRBD2 (6 bases). Trimming pared 1 base from V and 0 bases from J, leaving 12 bases between. CDR1 and CDR2 from the germline V gene are GTSNPN and SVGIG (reference sequence). The CDR3 is 16 residues long. The CDR3 DNA follows: TGTGCCTGGAGTGGCTCCGGGGGATCGAACACCGGGGAGCTGTTTTTT. Translation gives CAWSGSGGSNTGELFF.

The V and J genes are TRBV19 and TRBJ2-1; a weak D match, TRBD2 (5 bases). Trimming removed 0 bases from V and 7 bases from J, with 13 bases in between. Germline V gene data show CDR1 as LNHDA and CDR2 as SQIVND (reference sequence). The CDR3 sequence is 15 residues long. The CDR3, as DNA: TGTGCCAGTAGTATAGATAATCGGGGTTCAAATGAGCAGTTCTTC. As protein: CASSIDNRGSNEQFF.

The V gene is TRBV21-1, the J gene TRBJ2-2; TRBD1 is taken as the D call from the table, unchecked against the DNA. TRBV21-1 is a listed pseudogene. This CDR3 contains 17 residues. CDR3 protein: CASSKGTRDRNTGELFF. CDR3 DNA sequence: TGTGCCAGCAGCAAGGGAACCCGGGACAGGAACACCGGGGAGCTGTTTTTT.

The chain uses TRBV6-5 and TRBJ2-7; the D is unclear. Germline CDR1 reads MNHEY; CDR2 reads SVGAGI. With 4 bases removed from V and 2 bases from J, the gap between germline ends came to 12 bases. The CDR3 sequence is 14 residues long. DNA for the CDR3: TGTGCCAGCAGTTCGCCGACTGAAGCCTACGAGCAGTACTTC. Residues: CASSSPTEAYEQYF.

This clone was counted only a few times. The V call is TRBV28, the J call TRBJ1-2; D is perhaps TRBD1 (5 bases). In germline, CDR1 is MDHEN, CDR2 SYDVKM. The CDR3 covers 13 residues. The V gene lost 5 bases and the J gene lost 12 bases, with 19 bases spanning the gap. CDR3 protein: CASSLPLGPPNTF. CDR3 coding DNA: TGTGCCAGCAGTCTCCCCCTGGGGCCCCCAAACACCTTC.

This chain uses TRBV30 with TRBJ1-5, with unresolved D. Trimming cost V 0 bases and J 2 bases, with 5 bases left between them. The CDR3 spans 13 residues. Looked up from germline, CDR1 is GTSNPN and CDR2 is SVGIG (reference sequence). For the CDR3, the DNA is TGTGCCTGGAGTGTTCAGGGCAATCAGCCCCAGCATTTT. Protein sequence: CAWSVQGNQPQHF.

V usage is TRBV13 and J usage is TRBJ1-1, with TRBD1 identical over 10 bases. Germline V gene lookup returns CDR1 PRHDT and CDR2 FYEKMQ (reference sequence). The ends lost 5 bases at V and 10 bases at J; junction bases unmatched: 10. This CDR3 is 14 amino acids long. CDR3 DNA: TGTGCCAGCAGCGTACGACAGGGGGCCGACTTAGCTTTCTTT. Translation: CASSVRQGADLAFF.

This clone was observed a single time. V is TRBV7-2 and J is TRBJ1-5; D might be TRBD1 (5 bases). Germline V gene lookup returns CDR1 SGHTA and CDR2 FQGNSA. CDR3 length equals 14 residues. Trimming removed 3 bases at V and 3 bases at J, with 9 bases between. The CDR3 spells CASSFDSFNQPQHF. For the CDR3, the DNA is TGTGCCAGCAGCTTTGACAGTTTCAATCAGCCCCAGCATTTT.

This chain uses TRBV5-4 with TRBJ1-1; D might be TRBD1 (6 bases). Germline lookup yields CDR1 SGHNT and CDR2 YYREEE (reference sequence). Trimming left V 1 base short and J 2 bases short, with 9 bases between. The CDR3 is 14 residues long. CDR3 protein: CASSLTGINTEAFF. The CDR3 DNA follows: TGTGCCAGCAGCTTGACAGGGATTAACACTGAAGCTTTCTTT.

The rearrangement joins TRBV7-2 to TRBJ1-2; possibly TRBD1 for D (5 bases). This CDR3 is built from 17 residues. Trimming removed 5 bases at V and 0 bases at J, with 19 bases between. The V gene's germline CDR1 is SGHTA and CDR2 FQGNSA. Here the CDR3 DNA reads TGTGCCAGCAGCCCTCGGGCAGGGTTAGGGTCTAACTATGGCTACACCTTC. Its protein is CASSPRAGLGSNYGYTF.